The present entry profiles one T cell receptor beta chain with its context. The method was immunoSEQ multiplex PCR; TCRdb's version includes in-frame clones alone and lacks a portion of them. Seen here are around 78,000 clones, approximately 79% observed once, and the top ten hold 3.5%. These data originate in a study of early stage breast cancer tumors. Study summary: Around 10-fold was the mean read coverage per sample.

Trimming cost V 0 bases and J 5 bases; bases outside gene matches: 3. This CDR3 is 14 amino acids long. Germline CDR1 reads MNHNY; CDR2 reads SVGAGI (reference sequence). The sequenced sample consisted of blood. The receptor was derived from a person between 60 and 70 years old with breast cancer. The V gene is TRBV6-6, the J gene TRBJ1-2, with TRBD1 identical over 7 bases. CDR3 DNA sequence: TGTGCCAGCAGTTACTCCGACAGGGATTATGGCTACACCTTC. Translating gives CASSYSDRDYGYTF.